These T cell receptor beta chains were read from a single sample in a study. TCRdb ran MiXCR on the 5' RACE reads and lists one entry per CDR3 protein. The data contain roughly 54,000 distinct CDR3 sequences, under 20% of them singletons. Sample: naive CD4+ T cells sorted from blood. The source is a female donor with breast cancer. CDR3s leave out the opening cysteine and the closing phenylalanine or tryptophan. The D gene is left open where the match is weak.

d_call v_call cdr3_aa
TRBD2 TRBV5-1 ASSLVGLAGAGEQF
- TRBV15 ATSRDKTGSYEQY
- TRBV7-2 ASSLYGTGYT
TRBD2 TRBV5-1 ASSKSGTSGTYEQY
- TRBV27 ASTPPGTYNEQF
- TRBV12-3/TRBV12-4 ASRIGSGNEQF
- TRBV4-1 ASSRLGLGGYT
- TRBV2 ASRADYNSPLH
TRBD2 TRBV5-1 ASSYYRGGFPATSSGRPSGEQY
TRBD1 TRBV20-1 SELPGQGLNEQF
TRBD2 TRBV7-9 ASSTRTSGSYNEQC
TRBD2 TRBV20-1 SARDPTSGSPYEQY
- TRBV4-3 ASSHSWAASYGYT
- TRBV5-1 ASSPGTYTDTQY
- TRBV10-3 AISDSANEQF
- TRBV20-1 SARRLLRVERTKNIQY
- TRBV18 ASSPTNGNTEAF
- TRBV7-2 ASSLTASGNTIY
- TRBV9 ASSPMGAAYGYT
- TRBV5-5 ASRLGILNTGELF
- TRBV7-2 ASRDSTGSTEAF
TRBD1 TRBV28 ASSGEGQGSYEQY